The present TCR beta chain was sequenced within a study of blood T cell repertoires in COVID-19. In the study overall: The United States, Italy and Spain were the sources of the acute and convalescent COVID-19 samples.

Generated by immunoSEQ multiplex PCR, the TCRdb table keeps only in-frame clones and is missing some. Of about 230,000 clones in the sample, over 80% were seen once. The germline V gene has CDR1 MGHRA and CDR2 YSYEKL. The ends lost 4 bases at V and 3 bases at J; junction bases unmatched: 10. The CDR3 covers 18 residues. Specimen: peripheral blood. This chain uses TRBV4-1 with TRBJ2-3; TRBD2 aligns across 13 bases. The clonotype comes from a man aged 35 to 55 with acute or convalescent COVID-19. CDR3: CASSLRLAGGSVTDTQYF. The CDR3 DNA sequence: TGCGCCAGCAGCCTACGACTAGCGGGAGGAAGTGTGACAGATACGCAGTATTTT.